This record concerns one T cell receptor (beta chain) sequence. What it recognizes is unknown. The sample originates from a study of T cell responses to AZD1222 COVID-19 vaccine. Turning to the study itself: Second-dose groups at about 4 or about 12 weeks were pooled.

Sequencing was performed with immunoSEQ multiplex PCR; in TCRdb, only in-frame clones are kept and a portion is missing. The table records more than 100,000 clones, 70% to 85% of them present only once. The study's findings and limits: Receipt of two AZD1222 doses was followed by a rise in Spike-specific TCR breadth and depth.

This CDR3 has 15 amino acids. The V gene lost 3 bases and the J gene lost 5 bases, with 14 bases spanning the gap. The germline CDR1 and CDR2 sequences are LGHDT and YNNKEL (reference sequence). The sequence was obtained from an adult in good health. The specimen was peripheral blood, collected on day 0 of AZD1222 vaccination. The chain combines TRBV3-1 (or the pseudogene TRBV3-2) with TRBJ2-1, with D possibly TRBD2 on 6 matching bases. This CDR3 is CASSQDLARHNEQFF. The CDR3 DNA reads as TGTGCCAGCAGCCAGGATCTAGCGCGCCACAATGAGCAGTTCTTC.